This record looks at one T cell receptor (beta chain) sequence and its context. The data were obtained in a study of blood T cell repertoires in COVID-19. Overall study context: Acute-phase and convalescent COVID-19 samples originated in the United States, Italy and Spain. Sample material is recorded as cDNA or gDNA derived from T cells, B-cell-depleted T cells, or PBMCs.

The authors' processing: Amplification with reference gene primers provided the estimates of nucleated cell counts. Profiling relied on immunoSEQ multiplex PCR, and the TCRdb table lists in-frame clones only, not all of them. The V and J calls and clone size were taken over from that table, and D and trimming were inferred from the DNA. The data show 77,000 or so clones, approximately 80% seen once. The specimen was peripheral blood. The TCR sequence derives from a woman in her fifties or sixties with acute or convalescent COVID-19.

CDR3 nucleotide sequence: TGCGCCAGCAGCTTTGACAGGGTCGGTGGCTACACCTTC. Translation: CASSFDRVGGYTF. The J gene is TRBJ1-2, the V gene TRBV5-1, with 7 bases identical to TRBD1. V trimming: 2 bases; J trimming: 7 bases; junction bases outside the gene matches: 5. The CDR3 extends over 13 amino acids. CDR1 is SGHRS, CDR2 YFSETQ, per germline.